A selection of T cell receptor beta chains follows, all from one sample in a study of Ad26.COV2.S vaccination and SARS-CoV-2 variants. Here immunoSEQ multiplex PCR was the method, and the copy in TCRdb shows in-frame clones only, minus some. In the table there are hundreds of thousands of clones, roughly 84% of which are singletons. The specimen comprised peripheral blood, sampled in a trial of Ad26.COV2.S vaccine versus placebo. Source of these receptors: a person aged 18 to 65 who received the Ad26.COV2.S COVID-19 vaccine or a placebo. CDR3s include the opening cysteine and the closing phenylalanine or tryptophan. Each record gives: D gene, V gene, CDR3 length, J gene, clone size, CDR3 DNA, CDR3 protein. The D gene is left open where the match is weak. For some rows the clone size is stated as once, few or many, or as a class when expanded; others skip it.

.	TRBV12-3/TRBV12-4	12	TRBJ1-2	few	TGTGCCAGCAGGGGAGACAGACGAGGCTACACCTTC	CASRGDRRGYTF
.	TRBV3-1/TRBV3-2	16	TRBJ2-3	.	TGTGCCAGCAGCCAAGGTCTCCAGCCCGGCACAGATACGCAGTATTTT	CASSQGLQPGTDTQYF
TRBD1	TRBV5-6	14	TRBJ1-5	.	TGTGCCAGCAGCTTCGGACAGGGGAATCAGCCCCAGCATTTT	CASSFGQGNQPQHF
TRBD2	TRBV9	17	TRBJ2-1	.	TGTGCCAGCAGCGTAGCTACAGTTGGACTAGCGGGTAATGAGCAGTTCTTC	CASSVATVGLAGNEQFF
.	TRBV30	15	TRBJ2-5	once	TGTGCCTGGAGTGTTGGGGGGGCCCTCCAAGAGACCCAGTACTTC	CAWSVGGALQETQYF
.	TRBV6-2/TRBV6-3	14	TRBJ2-7	.	TGTGCCAGCAGTTACGGAAAGGGGACCTACGAGCAGTACTTC	CASSYGKGTYEQYF
TRBD1	TRBV13	14	TRBJ2-7	.	TGTGCCAGCAGCAAGAGGGACAGGAGTGATGAGCAGTACTTC	CASSKRDRSDEQYF
.	TRBV28	16	TRBJ2-1	once	TGTGCCAGCAGTACCGGGACTCCCTCTCGCCACAATGAGCAGTTCTTC	CASSTGTPSRHNEQFF
.	TRBV2	18	TRBJ1-6	.	TGTGCCAGCACGAAAACCCCGGAAGGGGGGATAAGCGGCTCACCCCTCCACTTT	CASTKTPEGGISGSPLHF
.	TRBV10-3	15	TRBJ2-3	.	TGTGCCATCAGTGAGGGAGGGGGAGAGACAGATACGCAGTATTTT	CAISEGGGETDTQYF
TRBD2	TRBV5-1	16	TRBJ2-3	.	TGCGCCAGTACCGGAGGTTCGGCGGGAGCGCAAGATACGCAGTATTTT	CASTGGSAGAQDTQYF
.	TRBV5-4	15	TRBJ1-2	.	TGTGCCAGCAGCTTAGAACAGGGAGCTAACTATGGCTACACCTTC	CASSLEQGANYGYTF
TRBD1	TRBV28	15	TRBJ1-2	.	TGTGCCAGCAGTGCTCAGACAGGGAGCATCTATGGCTACACCTTC	CASSAQTGSIYGYTF
.	TRBV10-2	13	TRBJ2-1	.	TGCGCCACCCTGCGCGACGGGATCAATGAGCAGTTCTTC	CATLRDGINEQFF
.	TRBV28	12	TRBJ2-7	.	TGTGCCGTCGGCGGGGTACCCTACGAGCAGTACTTC	CAVGGVPYEQYF
.	TRBV18	15	TRBJ2-4	once	TGTGCCAGCTCACGAGGAGGAGGGGCCAAAAACATTCAGTACTTC	CASSRGGGAKNIQYF
.	TRBV5-4	12	TRBJ2-1	.	TGTGCCAGCAGCTTGGTTCACAATGAGCAGTTCTTC	CASSLVHNEQFF
.	TRBV4-3	14	TRBJ2-3	.	TGCGCCAGCAGCCAAAAGTGGGCTGGAGATACGCAGTATTTT	CASSQKWAGDTQYF
.	TRBV11-3	12	TRBJ1-1	many	TGTGCCAGCAGCTCGGGGGCGCATGAAGCTTTCTTT	CASSSGAHEAFF
.	TRBV6-5	14	TRBJ1-1	.	TGTGCCAGCAGTTTCAGGGAAGGGGACACTGAAGCTTTCTTT	CASSFREGDTEAFF
.	TRBV11-2	17	TRBJ2-2	.	TGTGCCAGCAGCTTAGGGGGCCAGGCCCGAGACACCGGGGAGCTGTTTTTT	CASSLGGQARDTGELFF
TRBD1	TRBV10-3	15	TRBJ2-7	.	TGTGCCATCAGTTATGGACAGGGATTATCCTACGAGCAGTACTTC	CAISYGQGLSYEQYF
TRBD2	TRBV7-7	15	TRBJ2-7	.	TGTGCCAGCAGCACCGGACTAGCGAGCTCCTACGAGCAGTACTTC	CASSTGLASSYEQYF
TRBD1	TRBV28	17	TRBJ2-7	.	TGTGCCAGCAGTAAATTGGACAGGGGAAATTGGGCGGGCGAGCAGTACTTC	CASSKLDRGNWAGEQYF
.	TRBV18	14	TRBJ2-1	.	TGTGCCAGCTCACCAATAGCGGCTAACAATGAGCAGTTCTTC	CASSPIAANNEQFF
.	TRBV18	13	TRBJ2-7	.	TGTGCCAGCTCAGGGAGTATCTCCTACGAGCAGTACTTC	CASSGSISYEQYF
.	TRBV7-2	15	TRBJ2-5	.	TGTGCCAGCAGCTTAGCCGGGAACCGCCAAGAGACCCAGTACTTC	CASSLAGNRQETQYF
.	TRBV5-6	14	TRBJ2-5	.	TGTGCCAGCAGCGGAGACAGGAACAAAGAGACCCAGTACTTC	CASSGDRNKETQYF
TRBD1	TRBV6-1	19	TRBJ1-1	.	TGTGCCAGCAGTGAACTCGGGGGGACAGGGGTAAGGGCACGCCCTGAAGCTTTCTTT	CASSELGGTGVRARPEAFF
TRBD2	TRBV19	16	TRBJ2-1	.	TGTGCCAGTAGTATAGATGGGGGGGGTGCCTACAATGAGCAGTTCTTC	CASSIDGGGAYNEQFF
TRBD1	TRBV2	16	TRBJ2-7	.	TGTGCCAGCAGTAGAAGGGACAGGGGAGTTCTTTACGAGCAGTACTTC	CASSRRDRGVLYEQYF
TRBD1	TRBV6-1	17	TRBJ2-1	.	TGTGCCAGCAGTGCCCTGGGACAGGTTGTATCCTACAATGAGCAGTTCTTC	CASSALGQVVSYNEQFF
TRBD2	TRBV19	15	TRBJ2-7	few	TGTGCCAGTAGTTTTACTAGCGTGGATTCCTACGAGCAGTACTTC	CASSFTSVDSYEQYF
.	TRBV14	14	TRBJ2-3	.	TGTGCCAGCAGCCAACAGGGTAAAGGAGATACGCAGTATTTT	CASSQQGKGDTQYF
TRBD2	TRBV28	15	TRBJ2-7	.	TGTGCCAGCAGTTTTTTAGCGGGCCCTTCCTACGAGCAGTACTTC	CASSFLAGPSYEQYF
TRBD1	TRBV28	19	TRBJ2-7	.	TGTGCCAGCAGTTTTTGGGCAGGGGGCGCAAACTTCGGGTCCTACGAGCAGTACTTC	CASSFWAGGANFGSYEQYF
.	TRBV12-5	16	TRBJ2-4	.	TGTGCTAGTGGTTTGGTAATCGGCGGATACAAAAACATTCAGTACTTC	CASGLVIGGYKNIQYF
.	TRBV30	15	TRBJ1-4	.	TGTGCCTGGAGTGTGGAAGGGTTCCTCAATGAAAAACTGTTTTTT	CAWSVEGFLNEKLFF
TRBD1	TRBV4-1	16	TRBJ1-5	many	TGCGCCAGCAGCCAGGGGACAGGGAGGGCCAATCAGCCCCAGCATTTT	CASSQGTGRANQPQHF
.	TRBV19	14	TRBJ2-7	.	TGTGCCAGTAGTTTTAGACAGGACTCCTACGAGCAGTACTTC	CASSFRQDSYEQYF
.	TRBV2	14	TRBJ1-1	few	TGTGCCAGCAGTGTTGGGGGTCGGAACACTGAAGCTTTCTTT	CASSVGGRNTEAFF
.	TRBV18	13	TRBJ1-5	.	TGTGCCAGCTCACAGGGGGACAATCAGCCCCAGCATTTT	CASSQGDNQPQHF
.	TRBV13	15	TRBJ2-2	.	TGTGCCAGCAGCCGACCGGGCGATAACACCGGGGAGCTGTTTTTT	CASSRPGDNTGELFF
.	TRBV30	13	TRBJ1-2	once	TGTGCCTGGAGTTTCAATGGGGACTATGGCTACACCTTC	CAWSFNGDYGYTF
.	TRBV25-1	12	TRBJ2-1	.	TGTGCCAGCAGTGAACGGTACAATGAGCAGTTCTTC	CASSERYNEQFF
.	TRBV5-4	15	TRBJ2-1	.	TGTGCCAGCAGCTTACGAGTTGGTACCTACAATGAGCAGTTCTTC	CASSLRVGTYNEQFF
.	TRBV3-1/TRBV3-2	17	TRBJ1-1	.	TGTGCCAGCAGCCAAGGGGGGACTCTTATCGGGAGCACTGAAGCTTTCTTT	CASSQGGTLIGSTEAFF
.	TRBV27	15	TRBJ1-3	.	TGTGCCAGCAGTCCAGGACTGAACTCTGGAAACACCATATATTTT	CASSPGLNSGNTIYF
.	TRBV7-2	11	TRBJ2-3	.	TGTGCCAGCAGCTTGTTAGATACGCAGTATTTT	CASSLLDTQYF
TRBD1	TRBV6-1	17	TRBJ1-5	.	TGTGCCAGCCGTGGACAGGGAAGGGGCCACCGCAATCAGCCCCAGCATTTT	CASRGQGRGHRNQPQHF
.	TRBV10-3	11	TRBJ2-7	few	TGTGCCATCGGGTTAGGCTACGAGCAGTACTTC	CAIGLGYEQYF
TRBD1	TRBV10-1	18	TRBJ2-3	.	TGCGCCAGTTCGGACAGGGACGAGTATTGGGCTGGCACAGATACGCAGTATTTT	CASSDRDEYWAGTDTQYF
TRBD1	TRBV6-1	14	TRBJ1-2	.	TGTGCCAGCAGCGAAGGGACAGACTTCTATGGCTACACCTTC	CASSEGTDFYGYTF
TRBD2	TRBV6-5	15	TRBJ2-2	.	TGTGCCAGCAGTTACTGGGGAGGGGCTACCGGGGAGCTGTTTTTT	CASSYWGGATGELFF